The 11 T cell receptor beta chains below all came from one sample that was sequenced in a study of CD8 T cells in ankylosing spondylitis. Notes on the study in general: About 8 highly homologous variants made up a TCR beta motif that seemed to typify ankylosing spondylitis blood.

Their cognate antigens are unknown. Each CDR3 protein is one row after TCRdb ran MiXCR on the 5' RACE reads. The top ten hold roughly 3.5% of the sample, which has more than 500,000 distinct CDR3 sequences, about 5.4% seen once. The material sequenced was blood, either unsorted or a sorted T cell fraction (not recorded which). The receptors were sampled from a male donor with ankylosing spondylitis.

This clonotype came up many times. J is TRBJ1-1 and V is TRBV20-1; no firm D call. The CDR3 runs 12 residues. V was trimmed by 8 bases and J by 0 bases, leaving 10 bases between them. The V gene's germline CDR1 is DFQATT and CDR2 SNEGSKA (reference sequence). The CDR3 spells CSTSRLNTEAFF. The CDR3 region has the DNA TGCAGTACCAGTCGTTTGAACACTGAAGCTTTCTTT.

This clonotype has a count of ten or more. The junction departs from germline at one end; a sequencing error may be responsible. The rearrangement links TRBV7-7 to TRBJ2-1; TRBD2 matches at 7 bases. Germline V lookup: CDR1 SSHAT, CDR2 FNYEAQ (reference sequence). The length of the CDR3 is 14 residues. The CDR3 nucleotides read TGTGCTAGCAGCCCGAGCGGGGCCGGCAATGAGCAGTTCTTC. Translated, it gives CASSPSGAGNEQFF.

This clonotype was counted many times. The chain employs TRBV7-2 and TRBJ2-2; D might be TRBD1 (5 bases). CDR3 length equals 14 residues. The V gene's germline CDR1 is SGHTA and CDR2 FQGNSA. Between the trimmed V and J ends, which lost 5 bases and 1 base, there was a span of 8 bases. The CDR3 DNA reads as TGTGCCAGCAGCACCGACAGGAACACCGGGGAGCTGTTTTTT. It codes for CASSTDRNTGELFF.

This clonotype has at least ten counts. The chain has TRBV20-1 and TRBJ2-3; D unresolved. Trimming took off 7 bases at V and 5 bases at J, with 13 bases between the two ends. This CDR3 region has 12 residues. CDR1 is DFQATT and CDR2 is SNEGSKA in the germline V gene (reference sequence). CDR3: CSVSSPVDTQYF. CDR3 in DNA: TGCAGTGTTAGCTCCCCGGTAGATACGCAGTATTTT.

The CDR3 coding sequence is TGTGCCAGCAGTCCAGACAGGCTCTCCTACGAGCAGTACTTC. It encodes CASSPDRLSYEQYF. V and J are TRBV7-2 and TRBJ2-7, with a tentative D call TRBD1 (6 bases). The CDR3 length is 14 residues. Germline V gene sequence: CDR1 SGHTA, CDR2 FQGNSA. V lost 6 bases, J lost 0 bases, and 12 bases lay in between. Looking up the rest from reference TRBV7-2 and TRBJ2-7 gives the full variable domain: GAGVSQSPSNKVTEKGKDVELRCDPISGHTALYWYRQSLGQGLEFLIYFQGNSAPDKSGLPSDRFSAERTGGSVSTLTIQRTQQEDSAVYLCASSPDRLSYEQYFGPGTRLTVT.

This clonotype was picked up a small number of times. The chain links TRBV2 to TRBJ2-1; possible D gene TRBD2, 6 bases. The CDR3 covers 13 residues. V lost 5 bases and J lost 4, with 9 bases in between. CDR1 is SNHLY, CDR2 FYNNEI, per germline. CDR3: CASSPGEYNEQFF. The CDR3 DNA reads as TGTGCCAGCAGTCCGGGGGAGTACAATGAGCAGTTCTTC.

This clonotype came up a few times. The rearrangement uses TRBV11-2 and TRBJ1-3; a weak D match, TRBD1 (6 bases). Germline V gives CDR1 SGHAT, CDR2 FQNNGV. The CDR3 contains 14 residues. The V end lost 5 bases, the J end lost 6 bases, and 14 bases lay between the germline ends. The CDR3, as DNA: TGTGCCAGCAGCCCCGGGGGGCTGTTAAACACCATATATTTT. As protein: CASSPGGLLNTIYF.

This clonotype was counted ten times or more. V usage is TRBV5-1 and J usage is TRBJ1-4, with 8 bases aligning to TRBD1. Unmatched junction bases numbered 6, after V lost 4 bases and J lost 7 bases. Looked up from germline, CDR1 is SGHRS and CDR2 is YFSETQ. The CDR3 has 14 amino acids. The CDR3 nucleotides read TGCGCCAGCAGCGTTACAGGGGGTGGTGAAAAACTGTTTTTT. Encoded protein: CASSVTGGGEKLFF.

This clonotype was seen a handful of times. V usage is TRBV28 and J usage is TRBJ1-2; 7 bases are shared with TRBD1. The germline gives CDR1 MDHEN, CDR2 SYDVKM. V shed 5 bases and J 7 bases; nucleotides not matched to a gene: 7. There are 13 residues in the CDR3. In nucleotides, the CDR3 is TGTGCCAGCAGTGAGACAGGGTTGAGTGGCTACACCTTC. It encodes CASSETGLSGYTF.

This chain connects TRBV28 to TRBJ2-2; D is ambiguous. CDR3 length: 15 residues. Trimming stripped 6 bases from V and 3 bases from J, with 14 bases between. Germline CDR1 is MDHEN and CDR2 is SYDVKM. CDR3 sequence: CASSPARPDTGELFF. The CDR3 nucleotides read TGTGCCAGCAGCCCTGCCCGTCCGGACACCGGGGAGCTGTTTTTT.

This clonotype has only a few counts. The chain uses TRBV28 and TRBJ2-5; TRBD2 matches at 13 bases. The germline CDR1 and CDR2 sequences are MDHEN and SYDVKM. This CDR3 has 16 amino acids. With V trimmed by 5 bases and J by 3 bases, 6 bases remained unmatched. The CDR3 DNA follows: TGTGCCAGCAGTGATACTAGCGGGAGGGCCGAAGAGACCCAGTACTTC. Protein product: CASSDTSGRAEETQYF.